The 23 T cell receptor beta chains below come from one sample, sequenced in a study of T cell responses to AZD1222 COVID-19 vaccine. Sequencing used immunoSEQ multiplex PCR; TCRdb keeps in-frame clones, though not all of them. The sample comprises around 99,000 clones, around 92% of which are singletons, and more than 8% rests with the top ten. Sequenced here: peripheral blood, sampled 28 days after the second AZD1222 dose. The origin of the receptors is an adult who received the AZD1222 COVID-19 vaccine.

The CDR3 reads CASSGTRVNEQFF. The CDR3, as DNA: TGTGCCAGCAGCGGGACTAGAGTTAATGAGCAGTTCTTC. The rearrangement uses TRBV11-3 and TRBJ2-1; 8 bases line up with TRBD2. With V trimmed by 5 bases and J by 7 bases, 4 bases remained unmatched. Germline lookup yields CDR1 SGHNT and CDR2 YENEEA. The CDR3 covers 13 residues.

DNA of the CDR3: TGTGCCAGTAGAGATCGAAACACCATATATTTT. This codes for CASRDRNTIYF. This chain connects TRBV19 to TRBJ1-3, with D hard to call. This CDR3 contains 11 residues. The germline V and J ends were trimmed by 6 bases and 5 bases, with 5 bases remaining between them. Germline CDR1 reads LNHDA; CDR2 reads SQIVND (reference sequence).

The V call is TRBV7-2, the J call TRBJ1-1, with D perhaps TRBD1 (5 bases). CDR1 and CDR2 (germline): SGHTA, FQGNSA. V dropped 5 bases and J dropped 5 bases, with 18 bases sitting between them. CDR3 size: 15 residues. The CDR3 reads CASSPVGGIRTEAFF. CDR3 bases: TGTGCCAGCAGCCCAGTGGGGGGAATTAGGACTGAAGCTTTCTTT.

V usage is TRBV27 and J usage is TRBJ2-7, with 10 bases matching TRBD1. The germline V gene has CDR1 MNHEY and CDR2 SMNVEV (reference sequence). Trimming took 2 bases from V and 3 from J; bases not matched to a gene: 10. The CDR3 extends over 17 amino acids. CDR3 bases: TGTGCCAGCAGTTTAGTCAGGGTACGGGACAGGGGCTACGAGCAGTACTTC. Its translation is CASSLVRVRDRGYEQYF.

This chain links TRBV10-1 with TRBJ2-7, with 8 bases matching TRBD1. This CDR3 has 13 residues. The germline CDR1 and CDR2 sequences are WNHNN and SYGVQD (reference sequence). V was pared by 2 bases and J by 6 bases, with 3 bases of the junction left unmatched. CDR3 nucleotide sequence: TGCGCCAGCAGTGAGACAGGGGGAGTCGAGCAGTACTTC. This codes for CASSETGGVEQYF.

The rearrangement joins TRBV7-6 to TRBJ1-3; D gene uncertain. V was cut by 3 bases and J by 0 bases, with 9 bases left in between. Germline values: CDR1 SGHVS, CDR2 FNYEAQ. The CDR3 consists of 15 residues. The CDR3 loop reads CASSFDGNSGNTIYF. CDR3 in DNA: TGTGCCAGCAGCTTCGACGGAAACTCTGGAAACACCATATATTTT.

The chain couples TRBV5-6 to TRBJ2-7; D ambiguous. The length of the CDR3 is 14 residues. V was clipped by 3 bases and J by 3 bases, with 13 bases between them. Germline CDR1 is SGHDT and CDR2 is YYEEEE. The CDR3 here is CASSSPPQSYEQYF. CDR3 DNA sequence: TGTGCCAGCAGCTCCCCCCCCCAGAGCTACGAGCAGTACTTC. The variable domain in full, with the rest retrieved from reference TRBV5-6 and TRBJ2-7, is DAGVTQSPTHLIKTRGQQVTLRCSPKSGHDTVSWYQQALGQGPQFIFQYYEEEERQRGNFPDRFSGHQFPNYSSELNVNALLLGDSALYLCASSSPPQSYEQYFGPGTRLTVT.

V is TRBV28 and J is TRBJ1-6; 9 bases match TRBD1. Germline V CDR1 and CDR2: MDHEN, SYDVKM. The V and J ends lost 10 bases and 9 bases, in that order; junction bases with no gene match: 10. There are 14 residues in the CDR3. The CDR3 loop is CATTIQGAGSPLHF. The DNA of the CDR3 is TGTGCCACCACGATACAGGGGGCGGGTTCACCCCTCCACTTT.

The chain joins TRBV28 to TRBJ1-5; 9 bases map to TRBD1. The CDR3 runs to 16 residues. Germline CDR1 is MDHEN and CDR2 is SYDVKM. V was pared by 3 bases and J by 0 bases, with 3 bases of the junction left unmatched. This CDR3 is CASSLLGQGSNQPQHF. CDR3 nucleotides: TGTGCCAGCAGTTTGTTGGGACAGGGTAGCAATCAGCCCCAGCATTTT.

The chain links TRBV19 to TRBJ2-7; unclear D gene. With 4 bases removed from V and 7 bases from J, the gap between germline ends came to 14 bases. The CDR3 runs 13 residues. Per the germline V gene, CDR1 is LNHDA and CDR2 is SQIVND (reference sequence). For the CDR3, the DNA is TGTGCCAGTAGTACGGACCTTTTACAGGAGCAGTACTTC. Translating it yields CASSTDLLQEQYF.

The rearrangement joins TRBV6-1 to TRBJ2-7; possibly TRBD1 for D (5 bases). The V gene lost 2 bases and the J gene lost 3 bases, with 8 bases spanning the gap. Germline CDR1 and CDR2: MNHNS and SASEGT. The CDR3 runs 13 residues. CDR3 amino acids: CASSERQIYEQYF. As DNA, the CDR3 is TGTGCCAGCAGTGAAAGACAGATCTACGAGCAGTACTTC.

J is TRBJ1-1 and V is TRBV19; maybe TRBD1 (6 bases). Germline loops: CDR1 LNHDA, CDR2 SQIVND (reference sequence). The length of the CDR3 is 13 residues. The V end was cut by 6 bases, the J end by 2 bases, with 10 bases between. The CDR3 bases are TGTGCCAGTAGACAACAGGGAAACACTGAAGCTTTCTTT. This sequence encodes CASRQQGNTEAFF.

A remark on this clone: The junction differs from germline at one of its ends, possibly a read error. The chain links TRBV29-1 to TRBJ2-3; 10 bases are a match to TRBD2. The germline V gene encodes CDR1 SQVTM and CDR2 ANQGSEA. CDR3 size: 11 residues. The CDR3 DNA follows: TGCAGCGTGGCCCTAGCGGGAGTTTCGGATTTT. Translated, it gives CSVALAGVSDF.

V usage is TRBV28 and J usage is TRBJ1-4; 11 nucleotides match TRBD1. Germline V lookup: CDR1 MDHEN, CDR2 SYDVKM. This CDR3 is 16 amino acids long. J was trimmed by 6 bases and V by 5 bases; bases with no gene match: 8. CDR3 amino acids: CASSTLRTGGYEKLFF. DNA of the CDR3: TGTGCCAGCAGTACTCTTCGGACAGGGGGCTATGAAAAACTGTTTTTT. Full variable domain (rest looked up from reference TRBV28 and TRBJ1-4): DVKVTQSSRYLVKRTGEKVFLECVQDMDHENMFWYRQDPGLGLRLIYFSYDVKMKEKGDIPEGYSVSREKKERFSLILESASTNQTSMYLCASSTLRTGGYEKLFFGSGTQLSVL.

The CDR3 nucleotides read TGTGCCTGGAGTGTATCAGGGTTTGGACAGCCCCAGCATTTT. It yields the protein CAWSVSGFGQPQHF. The chain recombines TRBV30 with TRBJ1-5, with TRBD1 as a possible D gene (5 bases). CDR1 is GTSNPN and CDR2 is SVGIG in the germline V gene (reference sequence). The CDR3 extends over 14 amino acids. The ends were cut back, 0 bases at V and 7 bases at J, with 13 bases in the middle. Together with reference TRBV30 and TRBJ1-5, the CDR3 gives the full variable domain: SQTIHQWPATLVQPVGSPLSLECTVEGTSNPNLYWYRQAAGRGLQLLFYSVGIGQISSEVPQNLSASRPQDRQFILSSKKLLLSDSGFYLCAWSVSGFGQPQHFGDGTRLSIL.

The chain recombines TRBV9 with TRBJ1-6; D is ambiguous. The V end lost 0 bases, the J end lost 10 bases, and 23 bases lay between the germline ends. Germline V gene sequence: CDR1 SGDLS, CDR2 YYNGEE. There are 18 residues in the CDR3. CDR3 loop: CASSVDEGRAWSRSPLHF. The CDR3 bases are TGTGCCAGCAGCGTAGATGAAGGGAGGGCTTGGTCGAGATCACCCCTCCACTTT. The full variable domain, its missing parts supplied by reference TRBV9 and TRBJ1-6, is DSGVTQTPKHLITATGQRVTLRCSPRSGDLSVYWYQQSLDQGLQFLIQYYNGEERAKGNILERFSAQQFPDLHSELNLSSLELGDSALYFCASSVDEGRAWSRSPLHFGNGTRLTVT.

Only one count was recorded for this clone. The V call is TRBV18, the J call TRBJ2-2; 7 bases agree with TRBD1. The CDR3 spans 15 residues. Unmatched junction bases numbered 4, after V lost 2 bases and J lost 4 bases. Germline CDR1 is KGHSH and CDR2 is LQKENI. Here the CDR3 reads CASSPSGQLTGELFF. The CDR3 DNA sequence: TGTGCCAGCTCACCATCGGGACAGCTCACCGGGGAGCTGTTTTTT.

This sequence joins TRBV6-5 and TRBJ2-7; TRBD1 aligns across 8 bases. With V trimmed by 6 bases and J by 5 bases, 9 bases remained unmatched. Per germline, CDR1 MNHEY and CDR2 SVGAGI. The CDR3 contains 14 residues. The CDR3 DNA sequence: TGTGCCAGCAGGACCCGGGACAGGCTCCACGAGCAGTACTTC. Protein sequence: CASRTRDRLHEQYF.

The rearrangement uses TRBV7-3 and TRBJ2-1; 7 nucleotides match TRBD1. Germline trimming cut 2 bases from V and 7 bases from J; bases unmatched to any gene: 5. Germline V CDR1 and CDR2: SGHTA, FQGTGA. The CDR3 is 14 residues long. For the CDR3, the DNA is TGTGCCAGCAGCTTAGCTGAGGGGGCGAATGAGCAGTTCTTC. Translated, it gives CASSLAEGANEQFF.

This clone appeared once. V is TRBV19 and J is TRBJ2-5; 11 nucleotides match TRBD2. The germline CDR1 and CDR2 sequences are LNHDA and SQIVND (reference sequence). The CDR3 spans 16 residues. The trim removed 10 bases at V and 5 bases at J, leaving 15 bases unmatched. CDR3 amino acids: CATGAGTSGRMETQYF. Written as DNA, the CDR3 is TGTGCCACCGGAGCCGGAACTAGCGGGAGAATGGAGACCCAGTACTTC.

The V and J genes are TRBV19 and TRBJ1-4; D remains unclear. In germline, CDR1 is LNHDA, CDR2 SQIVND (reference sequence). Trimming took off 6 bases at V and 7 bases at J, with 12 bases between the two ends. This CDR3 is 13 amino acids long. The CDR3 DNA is TGTGCCAGTAGACCCTCTGCAAGTGAAAAACTGTTTTTT. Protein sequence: CASRPSASEKLFF.

CDR3 region: CASGQGHSNQPQHF. The DNA for the CDR3 is TGTGCCAGCGGACAGGGTCATAGCAATCAGCCCCAGCATTTT. The rearrangement uses TRBV19 and TRBJ1-5; TRBD1 matches at 8 bases. CDR3 length equals 14 residues. Germline values: CDR1 LNHDA, CDR2 SQIVND (reference sequence). After removal of 9 bases from V and 0 bases from J, the junction contained 4 bases not matched to a gene.

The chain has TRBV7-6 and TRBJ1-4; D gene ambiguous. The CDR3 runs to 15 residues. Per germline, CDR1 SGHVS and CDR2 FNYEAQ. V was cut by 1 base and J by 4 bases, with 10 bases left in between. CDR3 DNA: TGTGCCAGCAGCTTAGGCCCAGAATATAATGAAAAACTGTTTTTT. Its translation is CASSLGPEYNEKLFF.